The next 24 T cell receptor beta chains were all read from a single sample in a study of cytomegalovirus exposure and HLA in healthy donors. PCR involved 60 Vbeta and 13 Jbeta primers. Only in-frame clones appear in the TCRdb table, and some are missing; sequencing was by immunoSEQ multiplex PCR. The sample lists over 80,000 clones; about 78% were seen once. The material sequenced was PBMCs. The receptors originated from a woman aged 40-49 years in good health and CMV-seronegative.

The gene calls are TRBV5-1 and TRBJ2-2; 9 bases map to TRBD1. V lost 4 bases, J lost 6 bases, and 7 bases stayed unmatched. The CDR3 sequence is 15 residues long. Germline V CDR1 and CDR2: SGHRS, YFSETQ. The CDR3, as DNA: TGCGCCAGCAGCCCGGGACAGGGAGGGGCCGGGGAGCTGTTTTTT. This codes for CASSPGQGGAGELFF. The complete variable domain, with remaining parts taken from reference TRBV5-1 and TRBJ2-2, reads KAGVTQTPRYLIKTRGQQVTLSCSPISGHRSVSWYQQTPGQGLQFLFEYFSETQRNKGNFPGRFSGRQFSNSRSEMNVSTLELGDSALYLCASSPGQGGAGELFFGEGSRLTVL.

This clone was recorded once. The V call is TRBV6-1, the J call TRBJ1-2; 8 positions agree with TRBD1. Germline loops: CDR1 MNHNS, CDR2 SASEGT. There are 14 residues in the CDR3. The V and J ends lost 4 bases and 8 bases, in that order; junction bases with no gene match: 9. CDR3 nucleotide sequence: TGTGCCAGCAGTGTGGACAGGGTACCGGCGGGCTACACCTTC. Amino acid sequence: CASSVDRVPAGYTF.

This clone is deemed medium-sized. The CDR3 here is CASRDRDTEAFF. The CDR3 DNA is TGTGCCAGCAGGGACAGGGACACTGAAGCTTTCTTT. This chain connects TRBV28 to TRBJ1-1, with 8 positions matching TRBD1. V lost 6 bases to trimming and J lost 3 bases; unmatched junction nucleotides: 0. The V gene's germline CDR1 is MDHEN and CDR2 SYDVKM. This CDR3 is 12 amino acids long.

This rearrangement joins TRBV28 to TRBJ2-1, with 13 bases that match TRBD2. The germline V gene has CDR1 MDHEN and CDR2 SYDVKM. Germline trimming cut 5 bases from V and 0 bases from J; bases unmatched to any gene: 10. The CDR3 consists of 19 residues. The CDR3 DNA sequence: TGTGCCAGCAGTCAGACGGGACTAGCGGGGCCTCCCTCCTACAATGAGCAGTTCTTC. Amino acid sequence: CASSQTGLAGPPSYNEQFF.

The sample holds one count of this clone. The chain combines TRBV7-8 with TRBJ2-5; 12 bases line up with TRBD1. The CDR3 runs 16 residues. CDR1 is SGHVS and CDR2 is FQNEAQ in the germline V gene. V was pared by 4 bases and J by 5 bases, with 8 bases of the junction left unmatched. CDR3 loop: CASSYTGTGGWETQYF. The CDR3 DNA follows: TGTGCCAGCAGCTACACCGGGACAGGGGGCTGGGAGACCCAGTACTTC.

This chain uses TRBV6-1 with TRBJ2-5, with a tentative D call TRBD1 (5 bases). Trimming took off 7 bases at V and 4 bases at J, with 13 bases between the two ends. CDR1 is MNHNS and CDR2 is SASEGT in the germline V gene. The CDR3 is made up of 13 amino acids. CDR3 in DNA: TGTGCCAGCACCGTGAATAGGGGAGAGACCCAGTACTTC. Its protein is CASTVNRGETQYF.

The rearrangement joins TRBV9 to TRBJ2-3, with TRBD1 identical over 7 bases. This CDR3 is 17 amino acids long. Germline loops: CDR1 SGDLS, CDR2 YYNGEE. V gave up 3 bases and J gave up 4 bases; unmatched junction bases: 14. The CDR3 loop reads CASSGPSGQRLPDTQYF. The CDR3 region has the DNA TGTGCCAGCAGCGGTCCGTCGGGACAGCGCTTGCCAGATACGCAGTATTTT. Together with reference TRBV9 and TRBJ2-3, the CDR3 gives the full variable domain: DSGVTQTPKHLITATGQRVTLRCSPRSGDLSVYWYQQSLDQGLQFLIQYYNGEERAKGNILERFSAQQFPDLHSELNLSSLELGDSALYFCASSGPSGQRLPDTQYFGPGTRLTVL.

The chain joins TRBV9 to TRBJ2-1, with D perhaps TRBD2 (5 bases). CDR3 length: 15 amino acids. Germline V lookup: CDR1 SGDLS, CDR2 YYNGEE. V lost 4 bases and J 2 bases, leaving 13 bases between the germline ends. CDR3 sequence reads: CASSHGLEAYNEQFF. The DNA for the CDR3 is TGTGCCAGCAGCCACGGACTGGAGGCCTACAATGAGCAGTTCTTC.

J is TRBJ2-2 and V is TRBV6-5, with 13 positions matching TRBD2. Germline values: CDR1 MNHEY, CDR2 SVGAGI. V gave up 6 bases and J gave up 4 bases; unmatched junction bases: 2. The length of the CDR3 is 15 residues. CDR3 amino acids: CASRTSGRRTGELFF. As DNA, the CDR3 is TGTGCCAGCAGGACTAGCGGGAGGCGCACCGGGGAGCTGTTTTTT.

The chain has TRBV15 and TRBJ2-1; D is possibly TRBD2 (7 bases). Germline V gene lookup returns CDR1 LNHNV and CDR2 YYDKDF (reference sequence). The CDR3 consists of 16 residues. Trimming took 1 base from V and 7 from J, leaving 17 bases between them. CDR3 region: CATSRGSLGGVNEQFF. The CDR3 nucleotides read TGTGCCACCAGCAGAGGGAGCCTAGGGGGGGTGAATGAGCAGTTCTTC.

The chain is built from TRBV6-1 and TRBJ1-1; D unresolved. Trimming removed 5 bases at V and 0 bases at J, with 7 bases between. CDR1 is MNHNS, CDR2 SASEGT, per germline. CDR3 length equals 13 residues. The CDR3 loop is CASSLELNTEAFF. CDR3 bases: TGTGCCAGCAGTCTAGAGTTGAACACTGAAGCTTTCTTT.

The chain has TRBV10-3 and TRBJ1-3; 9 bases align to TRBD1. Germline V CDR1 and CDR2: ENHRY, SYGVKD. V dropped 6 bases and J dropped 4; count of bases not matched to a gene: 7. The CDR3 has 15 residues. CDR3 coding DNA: TGTGCCATCAGCACGGGACAGGGAATCGGAAACACCATATATTTT. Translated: CAISTGQGIGNTIYF.

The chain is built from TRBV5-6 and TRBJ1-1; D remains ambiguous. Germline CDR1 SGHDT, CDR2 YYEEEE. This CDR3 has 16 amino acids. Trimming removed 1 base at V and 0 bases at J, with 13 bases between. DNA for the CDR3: TGTGCCAGCAGCTTGAATCCGGGAGGAGTGAACACTGAAGCTTTCTTT. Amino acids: CASSLNPGGVNTEAFF.

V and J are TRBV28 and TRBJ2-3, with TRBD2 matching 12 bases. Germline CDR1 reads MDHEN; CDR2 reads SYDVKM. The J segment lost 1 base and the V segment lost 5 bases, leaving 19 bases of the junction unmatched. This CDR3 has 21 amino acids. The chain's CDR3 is CASSQTTPSGRVSRGTDTQYF. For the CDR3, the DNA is TGTGCCAGCAGTCAAACAACGCCTAGCGGGAGGGTCTCTCGCGGCACAGATACGCAGTATTTT.

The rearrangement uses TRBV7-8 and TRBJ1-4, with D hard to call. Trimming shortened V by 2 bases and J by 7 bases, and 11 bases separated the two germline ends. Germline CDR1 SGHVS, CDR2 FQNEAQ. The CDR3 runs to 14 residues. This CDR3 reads CASSLRRVPEKLFF. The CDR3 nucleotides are TGTGCCAGCAGCTTACGCCGGGTCCCTGAAAAACTGTTTTTT.

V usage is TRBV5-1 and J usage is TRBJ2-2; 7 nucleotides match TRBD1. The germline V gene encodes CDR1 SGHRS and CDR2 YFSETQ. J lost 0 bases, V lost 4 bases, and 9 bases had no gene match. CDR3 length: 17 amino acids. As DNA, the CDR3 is TGCGCCAGCAGCACCCTAACAGGGGCGTCGAACACCGGGGAGCTGTTTTTT. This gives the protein CASSTLTGASNTGELFF.

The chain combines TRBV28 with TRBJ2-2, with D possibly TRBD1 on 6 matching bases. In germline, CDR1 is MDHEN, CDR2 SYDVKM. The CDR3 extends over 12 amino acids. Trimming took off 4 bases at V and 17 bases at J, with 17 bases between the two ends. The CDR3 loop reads CASSSRDKGSFF. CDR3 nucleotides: TGTGCCAGCAGTTCCCGGGACAAGGGAAGCTTTTTT.

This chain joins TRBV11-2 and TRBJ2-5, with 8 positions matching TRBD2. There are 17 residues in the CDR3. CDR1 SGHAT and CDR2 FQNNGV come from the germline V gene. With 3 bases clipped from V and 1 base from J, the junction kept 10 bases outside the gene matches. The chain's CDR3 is CASSFGRAGQLQETQYF. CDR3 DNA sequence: TGTGCCAGCAGCTTCGGGAGGGCGGGACAACTCCAAGAGACCCAGTACTTC.

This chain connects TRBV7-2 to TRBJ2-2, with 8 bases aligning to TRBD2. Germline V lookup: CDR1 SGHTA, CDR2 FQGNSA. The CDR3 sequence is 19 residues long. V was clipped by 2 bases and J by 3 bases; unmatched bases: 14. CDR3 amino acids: CASSLFGLAGVRYTGELFF. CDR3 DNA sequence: TGTGCCAGCAGCTTATTTGGGCTAGCGGGTGTCCGGTACACCGGGGAGCTGTTTTTT.

CDR3 residues: CASSTSTGEGEQFF. Here the CDR3 DNA reads TGTGCCAGCAGTACCTCCACAGGGGAAGGTGAGCAGTTCTTC. The chain is built from TRBV6-1 and TRBJ2-1; 7 nucleotides agree with TRBD1. The V and J ends lost 5 bases and 9 bases, in that order; junction bases with no gene match: 10. CDR3 length: 14 residues. The germline gives CDR1 MNHNS, CDR2 SASEGT.

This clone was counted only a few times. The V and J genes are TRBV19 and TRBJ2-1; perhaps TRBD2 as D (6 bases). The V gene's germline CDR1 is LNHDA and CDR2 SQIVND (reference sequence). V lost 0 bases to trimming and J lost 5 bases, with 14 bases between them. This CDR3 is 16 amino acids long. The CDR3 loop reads CASSIEWGGINNEQFF. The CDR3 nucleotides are TGTGCCAGTAGTATAGAATGGGGCGGGATCAACAATGAGCAGTTCTTC. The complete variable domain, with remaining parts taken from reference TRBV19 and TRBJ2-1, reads DGGITQSPKYLFRKEGQNVTLSCEQNLNHDAMYWYRQDPGQGLRLIYYSQIVNDFQKGDIAEGYSVSREKKESFPLTVTSAQKNPTAFYLCASSIEWGGINNEQFFGPGTRLTVL.

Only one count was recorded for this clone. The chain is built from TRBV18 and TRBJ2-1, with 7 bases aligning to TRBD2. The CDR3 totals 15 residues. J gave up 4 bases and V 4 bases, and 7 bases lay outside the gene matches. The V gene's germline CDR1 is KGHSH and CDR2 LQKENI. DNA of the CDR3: TGTGCCAGCTCACAACCGGGACTAAGGTACAATGAGCAGTTCTTC. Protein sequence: CASSQPGLRYNEQFF.

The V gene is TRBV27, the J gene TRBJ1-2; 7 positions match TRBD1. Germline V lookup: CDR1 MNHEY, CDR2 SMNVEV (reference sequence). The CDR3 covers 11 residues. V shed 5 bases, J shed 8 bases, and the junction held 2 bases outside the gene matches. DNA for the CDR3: TGTGCCAGCAGTACAGGGGACGGCTACACCTTC. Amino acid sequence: CASSTGDGYTF.

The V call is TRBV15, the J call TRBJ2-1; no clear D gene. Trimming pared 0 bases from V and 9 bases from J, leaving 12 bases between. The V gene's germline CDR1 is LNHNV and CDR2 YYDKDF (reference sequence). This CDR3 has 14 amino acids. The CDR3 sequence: CATSRDRNSLEQFF. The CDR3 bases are TGTGCCACCAGCAGAGATCGGAACAGTCTTGAGCAGTTCTTC. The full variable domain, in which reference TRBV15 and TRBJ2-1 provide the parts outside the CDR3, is DAMVIQNPRYQVTQFGKPVTLSCSQTLNHNVMYWYQQKSSQAPKLLFHYYDKDFNNEADTPDNFQSRRPNTSFCFLDIRSPGLGDTAMYLCATSRDRNSLEQFFGPGTRLTVL.